One T cell receptor beta chain is described in this entry. What it recognizes is unknown. The data stem from a study of cytomegalovirus exposure and HLA in healthy donors. Vbeta (60) and Jbeta (13) primers were used in the PCR. The protocol was immunoSEQ multiplex PCR, while the TCRdb copy is restricted to in-frame clones and leaves out a portion. The table shows about 99,000 clones, with under 80% occurring only once. Regarding the study as a whole: Earlier analysis found most TCR beta V segments productive about 87% or about 30% of the time. In a later analysis, most CMV-associated TCR beta chains appeared HLA-restricted.

The sequenced sample was PBMCs. The sequence was collected from a woman under 30 in good health and CMV-seropositive.

CDR3: CASGSGNNQPQHF. The DNA for the CDR3 is TGTGCTAGTGGTTCAGGGAACAATCAGCCCCAGCATTTT. The gene calls are TRBV12-5 and TRBJ1-5, with a weak D call TRBD1 (5 bases). The CDR3 has 13 residues. Germline CDR1 reads LGHNT; CDR2 reads FRNRAP. V lost 4 bases and J 3 bases, leaving 7 bases between the germline ends. Combining the CDR3 with reference TRBV12-5 and TRBJ1-5 gives the whole variable domain DARVTQTPRHKVTEMGQEVTMRCQPILGHNTVFWYRQTMMQGLELLAYFRNRAPLDDSGMPKDRFSAEMPDATLATLKIQPSEPRDSAVYFCASGSGNNQPQHFGDGTRLSIL.